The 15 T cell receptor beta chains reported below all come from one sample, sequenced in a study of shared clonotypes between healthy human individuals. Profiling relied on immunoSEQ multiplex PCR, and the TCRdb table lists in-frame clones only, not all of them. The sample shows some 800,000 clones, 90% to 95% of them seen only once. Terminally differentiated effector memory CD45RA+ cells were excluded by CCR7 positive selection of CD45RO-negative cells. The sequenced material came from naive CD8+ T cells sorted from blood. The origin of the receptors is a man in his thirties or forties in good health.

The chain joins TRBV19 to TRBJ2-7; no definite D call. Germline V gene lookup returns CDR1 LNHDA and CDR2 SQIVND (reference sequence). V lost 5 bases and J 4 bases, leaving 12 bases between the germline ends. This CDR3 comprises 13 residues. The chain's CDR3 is CASSPRPDYEQYF. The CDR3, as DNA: TGTGCCAGTAGTCCCCGCCCCGATTACGAGCAGTACTTC.

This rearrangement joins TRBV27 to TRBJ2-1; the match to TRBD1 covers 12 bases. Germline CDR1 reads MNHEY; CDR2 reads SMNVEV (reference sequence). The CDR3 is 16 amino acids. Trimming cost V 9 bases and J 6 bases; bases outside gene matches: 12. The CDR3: CASLPGTGGVLNEQFF. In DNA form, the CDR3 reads TGTGCCAGTCTCCCCGGGACAGGGGGCGTTCTCAATGAGCAGTTCTTC.

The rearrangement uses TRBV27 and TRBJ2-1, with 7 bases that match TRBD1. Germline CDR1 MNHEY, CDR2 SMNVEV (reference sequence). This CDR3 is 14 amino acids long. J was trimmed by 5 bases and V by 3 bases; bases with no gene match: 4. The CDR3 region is CASSFGTAHNEQFF. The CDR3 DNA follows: TGTGCCAGCAGTTTCGGGACAGCCCACAATGAGCAGTTCTTC.

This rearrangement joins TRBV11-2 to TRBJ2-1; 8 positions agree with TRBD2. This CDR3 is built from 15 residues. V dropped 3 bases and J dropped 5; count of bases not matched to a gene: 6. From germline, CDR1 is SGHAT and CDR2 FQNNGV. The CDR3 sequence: CASSFPLAVNNEQFF. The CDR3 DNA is TGTGCCAGCAGCTTCCCACTAGCGGTTAACAATGAGCAGTTCTTC.

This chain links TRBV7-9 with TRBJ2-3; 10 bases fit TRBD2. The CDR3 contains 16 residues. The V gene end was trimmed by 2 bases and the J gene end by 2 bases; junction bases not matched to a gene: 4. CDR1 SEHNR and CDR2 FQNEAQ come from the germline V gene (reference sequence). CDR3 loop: CASSLWTSGLTDTQYF. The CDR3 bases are TGTGCCAGCAGCTTATGGACTAGCGGACTCACAGATACGCAGTATTTT.

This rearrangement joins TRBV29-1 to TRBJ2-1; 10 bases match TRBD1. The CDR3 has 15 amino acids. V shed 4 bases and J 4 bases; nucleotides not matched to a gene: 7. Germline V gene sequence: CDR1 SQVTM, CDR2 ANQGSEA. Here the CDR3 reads CSVVGGQGNYNEQFF. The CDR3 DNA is TGCAGCGTTGTGGGGGGACAGGGGAATTACAATGAGCAGTTCTTC.

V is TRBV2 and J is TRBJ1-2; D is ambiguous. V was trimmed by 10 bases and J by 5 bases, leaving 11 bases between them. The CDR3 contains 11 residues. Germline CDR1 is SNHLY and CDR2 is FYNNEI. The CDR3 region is CATQLGYGYTF. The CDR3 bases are TGTGCCACCCAGTTGGGTTATGGCTACACCTTC.

CDR3 sequence: CASSLGTENEQYF. As DNA, the CDR3 is TGTGCCAGCAGCTTGGGAACGGAGAACGAGCAGTACTTC. The chain couples TRBV7-9 to TRBJ2-7; D not resolved. CDR3 length: 13 amino acids. Deletions cut 3 bases from V and 5 bases from J, with 11 bases between. Looked up from germline, CDR1 is SEHNR and CDR2 is FQNEAQ (reference sequence).

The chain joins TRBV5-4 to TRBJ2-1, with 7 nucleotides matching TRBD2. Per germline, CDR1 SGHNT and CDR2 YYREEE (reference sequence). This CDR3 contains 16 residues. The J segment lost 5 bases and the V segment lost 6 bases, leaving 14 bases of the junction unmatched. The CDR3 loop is CASTEPGLGSHNEQFF. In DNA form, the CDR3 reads TGTGCCAGCACCGAACCAGGACTAGGAAGCCACAATGAGCAGTTCTTC. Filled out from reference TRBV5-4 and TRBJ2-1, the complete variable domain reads ETGVTQSPTHLIKTRGQQVTLRCSSQSGHNTVSWYQQALGQGPQFIFQYYREEENGRGNFPPRFSGLQFPNYSSELNVNALELDDSALYLCASTEPGLGSHNEQFFGPGTRLTVL.

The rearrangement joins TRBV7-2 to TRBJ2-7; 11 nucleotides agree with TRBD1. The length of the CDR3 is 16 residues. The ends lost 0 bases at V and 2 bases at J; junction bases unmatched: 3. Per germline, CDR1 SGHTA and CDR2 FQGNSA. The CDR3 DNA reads TGTGCCAGCAGCTTAGCTAGGACAGGGGGCGCCTACGAGCAGTACTTC. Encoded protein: CASSLARTGGAYEQYF. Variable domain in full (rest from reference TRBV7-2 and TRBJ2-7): GAGVSQSPSNKVTEKGKDVELRCDPISGHTALYWYRQSLGQGLEFLIYFQGNSAPDKSGLPSDRFSAERTGGSVSTLTIQRTQQEDSAVYLCASSLARTGGAYEQYFGPGTRLTVT.

The CDR3 bases are TGTGCCAGCAGCTCCAGTGGTAATCCGGGAGGGGGCTATGAGCAGTTCTTC. Its protein is CASSSSGNPGGGYEQFF. This rearrangement joins TRBV9 to TRBJ2-1, with TRBD2 as a possible D gene (8 bases). This CDR3 comprises 17 residues. V was pared by 4 bases and J by 8 bases, with 25 bases between. Germline V gene lookup returns CDR1 SGDLS and CDR2 YYNGEE.

CDR3 region: CASSPPPGGGYTF. For the CDR3, the DNA is TGTGCCAGCAGTCCACCCCCAGGGGGAGGCTACACCTTC. J is TRBJ1-2 and V is TRBV28; 7 bases map to TRBD1. The trim removed 5 bases at V and 8 bases at J, leaving 8 bases unmatched. Per the germline V gene, CDR1 is MDHEN and CDR2 is SYDVKM. There are 13 residues in the CDR3.

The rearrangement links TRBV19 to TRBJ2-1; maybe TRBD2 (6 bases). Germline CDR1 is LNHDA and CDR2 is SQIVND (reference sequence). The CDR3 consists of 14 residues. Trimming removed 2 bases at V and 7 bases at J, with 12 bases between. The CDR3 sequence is CASSIRLAWNEQFF. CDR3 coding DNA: TGTGCCAGTAGTATAAGGCTAGCGTGGAATGAGCAGTTCTTC. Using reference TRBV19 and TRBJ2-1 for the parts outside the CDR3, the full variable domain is DGGITQSPKYLFRKEGQNVTLSCEQNLNHDAMYWYRQDPGQGLRLIYYSQIVNDFQKGDIAEGYSVSREKKESFPLTVTSAQKNPTAFYLCASSIRLAWNEQFFGPGTRLTVL.

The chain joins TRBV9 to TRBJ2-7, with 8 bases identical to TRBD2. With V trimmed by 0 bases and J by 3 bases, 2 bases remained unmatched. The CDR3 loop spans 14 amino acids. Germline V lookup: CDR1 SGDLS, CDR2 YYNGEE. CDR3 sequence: CASSVAAGDYEQYF. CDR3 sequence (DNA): TGTGCCAGCAGCGTAGCAGCGGGGGACTACGAGCAGTACTTC. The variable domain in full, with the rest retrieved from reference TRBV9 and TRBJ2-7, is DSGVTQTPKHLITATGQRVTLRCSPRSGDLSVYWYQQSLDQGLQFLIQYYNGEERAKGNILERFSAQQFPDLHSELNLSSLELGDSALYFCASSVAAGDYEQYFGPGTRLTVT.

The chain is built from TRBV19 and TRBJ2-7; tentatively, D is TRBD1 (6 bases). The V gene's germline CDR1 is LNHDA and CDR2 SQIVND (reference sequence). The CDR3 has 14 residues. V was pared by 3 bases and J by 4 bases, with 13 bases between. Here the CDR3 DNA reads TGTGCCAGTAGTATGCGGGCAGGGGAATACGAGCAGTACTTC. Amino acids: CASSMRAGEYEQYF.